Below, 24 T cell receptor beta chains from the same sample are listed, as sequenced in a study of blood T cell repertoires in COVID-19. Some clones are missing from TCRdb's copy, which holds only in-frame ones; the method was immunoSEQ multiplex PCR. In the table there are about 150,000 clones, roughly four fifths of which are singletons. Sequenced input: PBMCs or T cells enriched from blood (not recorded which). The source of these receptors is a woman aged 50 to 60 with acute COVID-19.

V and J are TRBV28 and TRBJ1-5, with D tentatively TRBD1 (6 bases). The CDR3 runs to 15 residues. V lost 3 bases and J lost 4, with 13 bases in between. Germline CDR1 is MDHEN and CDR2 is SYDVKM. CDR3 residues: CASSFRGAGNQPQHF. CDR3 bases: TGTGCCAGCAGTTTTCGGGGGGCGGGTAATCAGCCCCAGCATTTT.

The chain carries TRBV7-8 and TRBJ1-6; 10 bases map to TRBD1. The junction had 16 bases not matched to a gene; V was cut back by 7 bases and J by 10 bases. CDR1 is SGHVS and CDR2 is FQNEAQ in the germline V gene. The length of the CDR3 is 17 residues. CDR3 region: CASNFGGGQGVGSPLHF. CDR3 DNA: TGTGCCAGCAACTTCGGAGGTGGACAGGGGGTAGGATCACCCCTCCACTTT.

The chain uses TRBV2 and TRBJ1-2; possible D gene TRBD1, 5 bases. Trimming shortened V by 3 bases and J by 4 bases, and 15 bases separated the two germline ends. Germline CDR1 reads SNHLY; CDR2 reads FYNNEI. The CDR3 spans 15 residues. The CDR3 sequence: CASSEDPRRAYGYTF. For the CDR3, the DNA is TGTGCCAGCAGTGAGGACCCTCGCAGGGCCTATGGCTACACCTTC.

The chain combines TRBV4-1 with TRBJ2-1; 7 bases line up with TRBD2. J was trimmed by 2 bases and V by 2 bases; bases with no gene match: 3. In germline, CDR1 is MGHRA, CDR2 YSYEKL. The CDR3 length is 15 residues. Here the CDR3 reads CASSQTSETYNEQFF. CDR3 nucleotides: TGCGCCAGCAGCCAAACTAGCGAGACCTACAATGAGCAGTTCTTC.

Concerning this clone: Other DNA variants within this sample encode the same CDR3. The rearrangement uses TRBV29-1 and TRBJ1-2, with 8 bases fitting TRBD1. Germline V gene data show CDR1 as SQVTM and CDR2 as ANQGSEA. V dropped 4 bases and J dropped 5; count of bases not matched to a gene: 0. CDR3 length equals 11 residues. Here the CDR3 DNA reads TGCAGCGTTGGGACAGGGTATGGCTACACCTTC. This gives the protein CSVGTGYGYTF.

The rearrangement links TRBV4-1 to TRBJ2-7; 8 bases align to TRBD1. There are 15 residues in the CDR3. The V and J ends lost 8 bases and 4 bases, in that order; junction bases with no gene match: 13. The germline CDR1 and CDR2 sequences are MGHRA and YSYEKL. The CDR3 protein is CASSLGVQGAYEQYF. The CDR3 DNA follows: TGCGCCAGCTCATTGGGGGTTCAGGGGGCATACGAGCAGTACTTC.

This CDR3 is CASSKRTGADNSPLHF. The CDR3 DNA sequence: TGTGCCAGCAGCAAGCGGACAGGGGCAGATAATTCACCCCTCCACTTT. The V gene is TRBV5-8, the J gene TRBJ1-6, with 9 positions matching TRBD1. J lost 5 bases, V lost 4 bases, and 7 bases had no gene match. Germline values: CDR1 SGHTS, CDR2 YDEGEE. CDR3 length equals 16 residues. Using reference TRBV5-8 and TRBJ1-6 for the parts outside the CDR3, the full variable domain is EAGVTQSPTHLIKTRGQQATLRCSPISGHTSVYWYQQALGLGLQFLLWYDEGEERNRGNFPPRFSGRQFPNYSSELNVNALELEDSALYLCASSKRTGADNSPLHFGNGTRLTVT.

DNA for the CDR3: TGTGCCAGTAGTCAACGGGGGATGGGGGAGCTAGTTGGCTACACCTTC. Residues: CASSQRGMGELVGYTF. V gene TRBV19 combines with J gene TRBJ1-2, with a possible D match to TRBD1 (5 bases). CDR1 and CDR2 (germline): LNHDA, SQIVND (reference sequence). Trimming took 5 bases from V and 7 from J, leaving 23 bases between them. The CDR3 is made up of 16 amino acids.

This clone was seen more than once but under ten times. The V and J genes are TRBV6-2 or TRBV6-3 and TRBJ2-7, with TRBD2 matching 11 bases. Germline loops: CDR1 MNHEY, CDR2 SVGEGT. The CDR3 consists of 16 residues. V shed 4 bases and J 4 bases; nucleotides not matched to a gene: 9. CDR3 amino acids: CASSFEGVAGGYEQYF. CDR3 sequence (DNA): TGTGCCAGCAGTTTCGAAGGGGTAGCGGGAGGGTACGAGCAGTACTTC.

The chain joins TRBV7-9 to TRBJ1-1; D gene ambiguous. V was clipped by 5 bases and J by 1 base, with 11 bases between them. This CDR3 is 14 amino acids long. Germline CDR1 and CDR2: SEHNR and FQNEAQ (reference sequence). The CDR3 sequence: CASSPDGKNTEAFF. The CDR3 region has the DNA TGTGCCAGCAGCCCAGACGGGAAGAACACTGAAGCTTTCTTT. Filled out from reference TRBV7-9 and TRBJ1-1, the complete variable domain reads DTGVSQNPRHKITKRGQNVTFRCDPISEHNRLYWYRQTLGQGPEFLTYFQNEAQLEKSRLLSDRFSAERPKGSFSTLEIQRTEQGDSAMYLCASSPDGKNTEAFFGQGTRLTVV.

In DNA form, the CDR3 reads TGTGCCAGTAGTGCCTACTTCGCGGGAGGGCCCGATGAGCAGTTCTTC. Translated: CASSAYFAGGPDEQFF. The chain is built from TRBV19 and TRBJ2-1; 9 bases are shared with TRBD2. This CDR3 has 16 amino acids. The germline CDR1 and CDR2 sequences are LNHDA and SQIVND (reference sequence). With V trimmed by 5 bases and J by 8 bases, 13 bases remained unmatched.

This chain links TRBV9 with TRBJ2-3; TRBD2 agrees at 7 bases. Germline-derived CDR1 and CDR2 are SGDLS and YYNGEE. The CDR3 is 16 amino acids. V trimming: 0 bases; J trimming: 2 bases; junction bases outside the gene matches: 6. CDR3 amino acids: CASSVVGAGSTDTQYF. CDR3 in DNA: TGTGCCAGCAGCGTAGTCGGAGCGGGGTCCACAGATACGCAGTATTTT.

The CDR3 region is CASSYSPRPGANVLTF. In DNA form, the CDR3 reads TGTGCCAGCAGTTACTCGCCGCGCCCTGGGGCCAACGTCCTGACTTTC. J is TRBJ2-6 and V is TRBV6-5; D remains unclear. CDR3 length equals 16 residues. The germline V and J ends were trimmed by 0 bases and 2 bases, with 8 bases remaining between them. Germline CDR1 MNHEY, CDR2 SVGAGI.

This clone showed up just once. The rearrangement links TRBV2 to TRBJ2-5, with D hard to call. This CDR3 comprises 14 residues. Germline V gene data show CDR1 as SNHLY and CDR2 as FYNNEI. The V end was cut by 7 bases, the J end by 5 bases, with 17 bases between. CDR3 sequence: CASNRSPGSETQYF. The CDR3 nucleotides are TGTGCCAGCAATAGGAGTCCTGGGTCTGAGACCCAGTACTTC.

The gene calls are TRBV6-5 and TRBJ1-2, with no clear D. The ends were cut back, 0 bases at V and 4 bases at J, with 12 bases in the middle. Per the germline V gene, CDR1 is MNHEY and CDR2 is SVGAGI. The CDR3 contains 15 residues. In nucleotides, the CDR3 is TGTGCCAGCAGTTACTCGAAACCAAGCGGCTATGGCTACACCTTC. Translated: CASSYSKPSGYGYTF.

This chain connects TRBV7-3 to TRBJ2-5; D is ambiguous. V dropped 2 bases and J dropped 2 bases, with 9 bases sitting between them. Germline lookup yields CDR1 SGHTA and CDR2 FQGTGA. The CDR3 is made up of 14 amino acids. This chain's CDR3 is CASSLGPQQETQYF. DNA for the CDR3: TGTGCCAGCAGCTTAGGGCCGCAGCAAGAGACCCAGTACTTC.

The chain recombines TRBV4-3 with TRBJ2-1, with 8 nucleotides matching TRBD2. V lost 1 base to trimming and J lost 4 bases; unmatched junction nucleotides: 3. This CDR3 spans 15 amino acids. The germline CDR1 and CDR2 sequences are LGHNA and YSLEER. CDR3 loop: CASSQVTSGYNEQFF. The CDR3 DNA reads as TGCGCCAGCAGCCAAGTCACTAGCGGATACAATGAGCAGTTCTTC.

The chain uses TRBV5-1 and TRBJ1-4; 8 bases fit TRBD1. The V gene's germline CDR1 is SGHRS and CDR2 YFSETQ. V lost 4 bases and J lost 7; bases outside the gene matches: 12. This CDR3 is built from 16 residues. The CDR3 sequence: CASSLGTGPRSEKLFF. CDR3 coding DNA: TGCGCCAGCAGCCTCGGGACAGGCCCGCGGAGTGAAAAACTGTTTTTT.

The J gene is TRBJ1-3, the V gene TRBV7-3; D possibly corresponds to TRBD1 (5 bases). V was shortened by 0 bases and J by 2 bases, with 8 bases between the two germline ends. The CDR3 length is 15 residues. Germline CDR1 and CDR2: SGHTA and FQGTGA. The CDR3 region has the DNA TGTGCCAGCAGCTTAACGGGGGGTCCTGGAAACACCATATATTTT. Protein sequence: CASSLTGGPGNTIYF.

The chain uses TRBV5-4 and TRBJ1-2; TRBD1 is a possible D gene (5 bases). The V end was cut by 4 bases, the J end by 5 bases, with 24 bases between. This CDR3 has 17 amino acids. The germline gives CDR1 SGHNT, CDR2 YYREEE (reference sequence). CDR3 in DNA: TGTGCCAGCAGCCAGTCAGGATCAGGGAAAGATGGGTATGGCTACACCTTC. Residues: CASSQSGSGKDGYGYTF.

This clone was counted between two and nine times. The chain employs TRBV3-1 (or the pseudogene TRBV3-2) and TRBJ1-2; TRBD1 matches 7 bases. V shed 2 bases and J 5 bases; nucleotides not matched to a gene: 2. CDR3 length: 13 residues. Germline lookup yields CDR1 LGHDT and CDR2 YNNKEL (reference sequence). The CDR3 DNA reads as TGTGCCAGCAGCCAACCACAGGGGTATGGCTACACCTTC. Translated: CASSQPQGYGYTF.

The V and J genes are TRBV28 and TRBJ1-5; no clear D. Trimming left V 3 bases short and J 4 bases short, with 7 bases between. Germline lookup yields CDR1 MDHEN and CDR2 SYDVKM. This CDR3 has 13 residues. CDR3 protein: CASSFGQNQPQHF. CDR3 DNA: TGTGCCAGCAGTTTTGGGCAGAATCAGCCCCAGCATTTT.

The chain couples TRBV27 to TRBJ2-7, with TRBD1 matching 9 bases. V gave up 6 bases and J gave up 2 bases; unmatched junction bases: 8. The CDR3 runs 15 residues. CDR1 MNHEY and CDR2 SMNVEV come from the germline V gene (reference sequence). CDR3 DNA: TGTGCCAGCAGCCCGGGACAGGGTCCTACCTACGAGCAGTACTTC. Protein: CASSPGQGPTYEQYF.

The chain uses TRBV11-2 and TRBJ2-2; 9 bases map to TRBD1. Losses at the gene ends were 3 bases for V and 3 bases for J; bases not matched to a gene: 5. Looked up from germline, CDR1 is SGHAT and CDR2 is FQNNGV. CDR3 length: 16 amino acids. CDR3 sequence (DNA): TGTGCCAGCAGCTTCTGGGGACAGGGTGACACCGGGGAGCTGTTTTTT. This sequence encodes CASSFWGQGDTGELFF.